This TCR beta chain stems from a study of blood T cells in healthy people across ages. Alongside a J-beta primer mix, a sample-barcoded 5' primer served in a second PCR lasting about 7 to 11 cycles. TCRdb used MiXCR to reprocess the 5' RACE reads, holding one entry per CDR3 protein. The sample includes around 1,600,000 distinct CDR3 sequences, approximately 39% seen only once; the top ten take roughly 3.7%. The germline V gene has CDR1 SGHTA and CDR2 FQGNSA. Trimming pared 5 bases from V and 8 bases from J, leaving 18 bases between. The CDR3 totals 14 residues. The chain has TRBV7-2 and TRBJ1-2; D is undetermined. This receptor was taken from a woman between 18 and 30 years old in good health. Sequences were obtained from blood. This CDR3 reads CASSLHIQAEGYTF. The CDR3 DNA sequence: TGTGCCAGCAGCCTTCACATCCAGGCGGAAGGCTACACCTTC. Together with reference TRBV7-2 and TRBJ1-2, the CDR3 gives the full variable domain: GAGVSQSPSNKVTEKGKDVELRCDPISGHTALYWYRQSLGQGLEFLIYFQGNSAPDKSGLPSDRFSAERTGGSVSTLTIQRTQQEDSAVYLCASSLHIQAEGYTFGSGTRLTVV.